Below, 16 T cell receptor beta chains from the same sample are listed, as sequenced in a study of T-cell reconstitution after alpha-beta-depleted transplantation in children. Construction of the TCRbeta library involved unique molecular identifiers. TCRdb ran MiXCR on the PCR reads and lists one entry per CDR3 protein. The repertoire holds about 610,000 distinct CDR3 sequences, with roughly a tenth as singletons. This material consisted of PBMCs from the stem cell graft donor, taken from the stem cell graft. These receptors were collected from a human donor who donated a stem cell graft to a child with acute myeloid leukemia.

This clonotype was counted at least ten times. The V and J genes are TRBV6-1 and TRBJ2-1; 12 bases map to TRBD2. The germline CDR1 and CDR2 sequences are MNHNS and SASEGT. J was trimmed by 7 bases and V by 7 bases; bases with no gene match: 8. The CDR3 extends over 15 amino acids. The DNA of the CDR3 is TGTGCCAGCAAGATGAGGACTAGCGGGACGAATGAGCAGTTCTTC. Amino acid sequence: CASKMRTSGTNEQFF.

This sequence joins TRBV7-8 and TRBJ1-6; D gene unclear. V lost 7 bases and J 5 bases, leaving 12 bases between the germline ends. CDR3 size: 14 residues. Looked up from germline, CDR1 is SGHVS and CDR2 is FQNEAQ. The CDR3 region has the DNA TGTGCCAGCACTCCTTTTGTCAATAATTCACCCCTCCACTTT. Its protein is CASTPFVNNSPLHF.

This clonotype was seen only a few times. The chain recombines TRBV29-1 with TRBJ2-3; no clear D. The germline V gene has CDR1 SQVTM and CDR2 ANQGSEA. There are 11 residues in the CDR3. V was pared by 6 bases and J by 4 bases, with 8 bases between. Here the CDR3 DNA reads TGCAGCGTCGCCCTACCAGATACGCAGTATTTT. Translating gives CSVALPDTQYF.

The chain links TRBV9 to TRBJ1-3, with D possibly being TRBD1 (6 bases). The CDR3 loop spans 15 amino acids. CDR1 is SGDLS, CDR2 YYNGEE, per germline. The V and J ends lost 4 bases and 8 bases respectively, with 19 bases between them. CDR3 sequence (DNA): TGTGCCAGCAGCTACCGGGGGGCCGAGGAAGACACCATATATTTT. It specifies CASSYRGAEEDTIYF.

This clonotype came up a few times. The CDR3 is CASGGDGEQFF. CDR3 sequence (DNA): TGTGCCAGCGGCGGGGACGGTGAGCAGTTCTTC. J is TRBJ2-1 and V is TRBV5-6; possibly TRBD2 for D (6 bases). V lost 7 bases to trimming and J lost 9 bases, with 11 bases between them. This CDR3 has 11 residues. Per the germline V gene, CDR1 is SGHDT and CDR2 is YYEEEE.

As to this clonotype: Its ends do not fully match the called genes, so a read error is possible. The V and J genes are TRBV12-3 or TRBV12-4 and TRBJ2-3; TRBD2 agrees at 9 bases. This CDR3 comprises 14 residues. CDR3 amino acids: CDSSLTSGPDTQYF. In DNA, the CDR3 is TGTGACAGCAGTTTAACTAGCGGGCCAGATACGCAGTATTTT.

In its sample, this clonotype was seen many times. The rearrangement uses TRBV21-1 and TRBJ2-5; whether TRBD1, the table's D call, matches the DNA was not checked. TRBV21-1 corresponds to a pseudogene. There are 17 residues in the CDR3. This CDR3 is CASSKVWTGPILETQYF. The CDR3 DNA reads TGTGCCAGCAGCAAAGTCTGGACAGGACCTATCCTGGAGACCCAGTACTTC.

This clonotype was seen only a few times. This chain links TRBV5-6 with TRBJ2-7, with 12 bases that match TRBD1. The CDR3 sequence is 16 residues long. The germline V gene encodes CDR1 SGHDT and CDR2 YYEEEE. Trimming cost V 2 bases and J 4 bases; bases outside gene matches: 7. CDR3 DNA: TGTGCCAGCAGCTTTCCGGGACAGGGGGCGGTGTACGAGCAGTACTTC. Its translation: CASSFPGQGAVYEQYF.

Only a few counts were recorded for this clonotype. The rearrangement uses TRBV7-9 and TRBJ2-3, with 10 bases lining up with TRBD1. The trim removed 7 bases at V and 1 base at J, leaving 8 bases unmatched. Germline loops: CDR1 SEHNR, CDR2 FQNEAQ (reference sequence). The CDR3 spans 16 residues. Written as DNA, the CDR3 is TGTGCCAGCAACCACTTTGGGACAGGGGGCACAGATACGCAGTATTTT. Translating it yields CASNHFGTGGTDTQYF.

The chain is built from TRBV20-1 and TRBJ2-1; 11 bases agree with TRBD2. V shed 3 bases and J 7 bases; nucleotides not matched to a gene: 17. Looked up from germline, CDR1 is DFQATT and CDR2 is SNEGSKA (reference sequence). This CDR3 comprises 18 residues. The CDR3 here is CSARRFGSGRVLDNEQFF. The CDR3 nucleotides read TGCAGTGCTAGGCGGTTTGGTAGCGGGAGGGTGTTGGATAATGAGCAGTTCTTC.

V is TRBV6-2 or TRBV6-3 and J is TRBJ2-7, with 8 bases lining up with TRBD2. V gave up 6 bases and J gave up 3 bases; unmatched junction bases: 10. From germline, CDR1 is MNHEY and CDR2 SVGEGT. The length of the CDR3 is 15 residues. CDR3 sequence: CASRFKRESIYEQYF. The CDR3, as DNA: TGTGCCAGCAGATTTAAGCGGGAGTCGATCTACGAGCAGTACTTC.

This chain links TRBV12-3 or TRBV12-4 with TRBJ2-5, with D perhaps matching TRBD1 (6 bases). Trimming pared 6 bases from V and 5 bases from J, leaving 16 bases between. The CDR3 has 14 amino acids. The CDR3 loop reads CASSVNRDGETQYF. DNA of the CDR3: TGTGCCAGCAGCGTTAACAGGGACGGTGAGACCCAGTACTTC.

Ten or more counts support this clonotype. The chain uses TRBV6-4 and TRBJ2-1; 9 nucleotides line up with TRBD2. Unmatched junction bases numbered 7, after V lost 0 bases and J lost 7 bases. The CDR3 is made up of 16 amino acids. The germline CDR1 and CDR2 sequences are MRHNA and SNTAGT. The CDR3 DNA sequence: TGTGCCAGCAGTGACTCGGGCGGGAGGGTGAGGAATGAGCAGTTCTTC. Its translation is CASSDSGGRVRNEQFF.

This rearrangement joins TRBV15 to TRBJ2-1, with 11 nucleotides matching TRBD2. Looked up from germline, CDR1 is LNHNV and CDR2 is YYDKDF (reference sequence). The CDR3 is 21 residues long. Trimming at V came to 6 bases and at J to 0 bases, leaving 19 bases not matched to a gene. The CDR3 is CATRGRRGLAEESLSYNEQFF. DNA of the CDR3: TGTGCCACCAGGGGCCGCAGGGGACTAGCGGAGGAATCCCTCTCCTACAATGAGCAGTTCTTC.

This clonotype was seen more than once but under ten times. The V gene is TRBV20-1, the J gene TRBJ2-2; no firm D call. CDR3 size: 13 residues. Germline loops: CDR1 DFQATT, CDR2 SNEGSKA (reference sequence). The V and J ends lost 0 bases and 8 bases respectively, with 10 bases between them. The DNA for the CDR3 is TGCAGTGCTAGAGAAGGGAATCAGGGGGAGCTGTTTTTT. As protein: CSAREGNQGELFF.

This clonotype was counted only a few times. CDR3 DNA sequence: TGCAGTGCTAGAGTGGGGAGCGTCGGAGGTTTTTGGGGACCCAAAAACATTCAGTACTTC. Its protein is CSARVGSVGGFWGPKNIQYF. The chain has TRBV20-1 and TRBJ2-4; D possibly matches TRBD1 or TRBD2 (5 bases each). Trimming took 1 base from V and 2 from J, leaving 27 bases between them. The CDR3 loop spans 20 amino acids. The germline gives CDR1 DFQATT, CDR2 SNEGSKA (reference sequence).